A selection of T cell receptor beta chains follows, all from one sample in a study of blood T cell repertoires in COVID-19. Repertoires were generated with immunoSEQ multiplex PCR, while TCRdb's copy carries only in-frame clones and drops some. Among hundreds of thousands of clones listed, approximately 90% were seen once. Specimen: peripheral blood. The receptors shown here come from a woman aged 50 to 65 with active or convalescent COVID-19. The CDR3 runs from the conserved cysteine through the conserved F or W. Each record gives: D gene, V gene, clone size, J gene, CDR3 DNA, CDR3 protein. The D gene is left open where the match is weak. Clone size appears in some rows only: once, few, many, or a class for an expanded clone.

D: .
V: TRBV14
size: .
J: TRBJ1-4
DNA: TGTGCCAGCAGCCGGACATTCCGCGAGCCCCTAAATGAAAAACTGTTTTTT
CDR3: CASSRTFREPLNEKLFF

D: .
V: TRBV4-2
size: .
J: TRBJ1-5
DNA: TGTGCCAGCAGCCAAGATCGGGGGGCTCAGCCCCAGCATTTT
CDR3: CASSQDRGAQPQHF

D: .
V: TRBV5-1
size: .
J: TRBJ1-1
DNA: TGCGCCAGCAGCGTACAACAGGGAAACACTGAAGCTTTCTTT
CDR3: CASSVQQGNTEAFF

D: TRBD2
V: TRBV11-2
size: .
J: TRBJ2-1
DNA: TGTGCCAGCAGCCCTAGGACGGGAGGACCCTCTAACAATGAGCAGTTCTTC
CDR3: CASSPRTGGPSNNEQFF

D: .
V: TRBV11-3
size: .
J: TRBJ1-1
DNA: TGTGCCAGCAGCTTGGCCGGGGGGGTAGCTTTCTTT
CDR3: CASSLAGGVAFF

D: .
V: TRBV30
size: .
J: TRBJ2-5
DNA: TGTGCCGCGTGGGGCCAACCCCCCCAAGAGACCCAGTACTTC
CDR3: CAAWGQPPQETQYF

D: .
V: TRBV6-5
size: .
J: TRBJ2-7
DNA: TGTGCCAGTGGGACACGCCACGAGCAGTACTTC
CDR3: CASGTRHEQYF

D: TRBD1
V: TRBV7-8
size: .
J: TRBJ1-3
DNA: TGTGCCAGCAGCTTACCAGGGGGCGGAAACACCATATATTTT
CDR3: CASSLPGGGNTIYF

D: .
V: TRBV14
size: .
J: TRBJ2-1
DNA: TGTGCCAGCAGCTTTAACACTGAGCAGTTCTTC
CDR3: CASSFNTEQFF

D: TRBD1
V: TRBV5-4
size: .
J: TRBJ2-5
DNA: TGTGCCAGCAGCTTGGTTCAGGGGGCCTTGGGGGAGACCCAGTACTTC
CDR3: CASSLVQGALGETQYF

D: TRBD1
V: TRBV6-6
size: once
J: TRBJ1-2
DNA: TGTGCCAGCAGTTCCCGGGCGGACAGGCTCAATGGCTACACCTTC
CDR3: CASSSRADRLNGYTF

D: .
V: TRBV5-4
size: .
J: TRBJ2-5
DNA: TGTGCCAGCAGCTTTCCGGGAATTGAAGAGACCCAGTACTTC
CDR3: CASSFPGIEETQYF

D: .
V: TRBV6-2/TRBV6-3
size: once
J: TRBJ1-3
DNA: TGTGCCAGCAGTTCTGACAAGGAAGATGGAAACACCATATATTTT
CDR3: CASSSDKEDGNTIYF

D: .
V: TRBV3-1/TRBV3-2
size: .
J: TRBJ2-2
DNA: TGTGCCAGCAGCCAAGGACGCAGGGTCAGAACTGCCGGGGAGCTGTTTTTT
CDR3: CASSQGRRVRTAGELFF

D: .
V: TRBV7-2
size: .
J: TRBJ2-4
DNA: TGTGCCAGCAGCTTAGTGCAGAATGTCGGGAACATTCAGTACTTC
CDR3: CASSLVQNVGNIQYF

D: .
V: TRBV7-6
size: .
J: TRBJ1-2
DNA: TGTGCCAGCAGCTTAGCGCGGGGTAACTATGGCTACACCTTC
CDR3: CASSLARGNYGYTF

D: .
V: TRBV19
size: .
J: TRBJ2-1
DNA: TGTGCCAGTAGTGCCCAGGACTCCCGCTCCTACAATGAGCAGTTCTTC
CDR3: CASSAQDSRSYNEQFF

D: TRBD1
V: TRBV6-1
size: .
J: TRBJ1-4
DNA: TGTGCCAGCAGTGACGGGACAGATAATGAAAAACTGTTTTTT
CDR3: CASSDGTDNEKLFF

D: TRBD1
V: TRBV18
size: once
J: TRBJ2-6
DNA: TGTGCCAGCTCACTACTTCCGGGACAGGGTGTCTCTGGGGCCAACGTCCTGACTTTC
CDR3: CASSLLPGQGVSGANVLTF

D: .
V: TRBV6-2/TRBV6-3
size: .
J: TRBJ1-2
DNA: TGTGCCAGCAGTTACTCTCGTAGAAGCCATGGCTACACCTTC
CDR3: CASSYSRRSHGYTF

D: TRBD1
V: TRBV30
size: .
J: TRBJ1-5
DNA: TGTGCCTGGAGTTCAGGGGGCTATAGCAATCAGCCCCAGCATTTT
CDR3: CAWSSGGYSNQPQHF

D: .
V: TRBV28
size: .
J: TRBJ2-7
DNA: TGTGCCAGCAGTGCCCACCAGACATTGTTGGGCTACGAGCAGTACTTC
CDR3: CASSAHQTLLGYEQYF

D: .
V: TRBV6-2/TRBV6-3
size: .
J: TRBJ1-1
DNA: TGTGCCAGCAGTTTGGGCAGGGCGGCTTTCTTT
CDR3: CASSLGRAAFF

D: TRBD1
V: TRBV4-3
size: .
J: TRBJ2-7
DNA: TGCGCCAGCAGCCCCGGCAGGGGGCGGGACGAGCAGTACTTC
CDR3: CASSPGRGRDEQYF

D: .
V: TRBV9
size: .
J: TRBJ1-5
DNA: TGTGCCAGCAGCGTAGGGGCAGTCAATCAGCCCCAGCATTTT
CDR3: CASSVGAVNQPQHF

D: TRBD1
V: TRBV7-2
size: .
J: TRBJ1-5
DNA: TGTGCCAGCAGCTTCCGGACAGGGGGTGATCAGCCCCAGCATTTT
CDR3: CASSFRTGGDQPQHF

D: TRBD2
V: TRBV30
size: .
J: TRBJ2-3
DNA: TGTGCCTGGAGCGGGGGGAGTCAGGCGCAGTATTTT
CDR3: CAWSGGSQAQYF

D: .
V: TRBV7-2
size: .
J: TRBJ1-5
DNA: TGTGCCAGCAGCTTGGGAACAGGGATCAGACAGCCCCAGCATTTT
CDR3: CASSLGTGIRQPQHF

D: TRBD2
V: TRBV6-5
size: .
J: TRBJ2-1
DNA: TGTGCCAGCATAGAGGGACTAGCCCGAGGTGAGCAGTTCTTC
CDR3: CASIEGLARGEQFF

D: TRBD1
V: TRBV24-1
size: .
J: TRBJ1-2
DNA: TGTGCCACCAGTGAACCGACAGGGGGCGGCTCAGGTGGCTACACCTTC
CDR3: CATSEPTGGGSGGYTF

D: .
V: TRBV28
size: .
J: TRBJ1-1
DNA: TGTGCCAGCAGTTTACCGATGGGAGCTGAAGCTTTCTTT
CDR3: CASSLPMGAEAFF

D: .
V: TRBV5-1
size: .
J: TRBJ2-7
DNA: TGCGCCAGCAGCTTGGCTCGGGGTAACCTTCGGGAAGGGCAAGGCGAGCAGTACTTC
CDR3: CASSLARGNLREGQGEQYF

D: .
V: TRBV4-2
size: .
J: TRBJ1-3
DNA: TGTGCCAGCAGCCACCATTTAAACAGGGCGGATGGAAACACCATATATTTT
CDR3: CASSHHLNRADGNTIYF

D: .
V: TRBV28
size: .
J: TRBJ1-2
DNA: TGTGCCAGCAGCTCCTTAATTAACTATGGCTACACCTTC
CDR3: CASSSLINYGYTF

D: TRBD2
V: TRBV27
size: .
J: TRBJ2-7
DNA: TGTGCCAGCAGTCCAACCAGCGGGAGAAACGAGCAGTACTTC
CDR3: CASSPTSGRNEQYF

D: .
V: TRBV30
size: few
J: TRBJ1-3
DNA: TGTGCCTGGAGTGTACAAAACACCATATATTTT
CDR3: CAWSVQNTIYF

D: TRBD2
V: TRBV4-1
size: .
J: TRBJ2-3
DNA: TGCGCCAGCAGCCCGAAGGGAAGCGGGAGCCCAGATACGCAGTATTTT
CDR3: CASSPKGSGSPDTQYF

D: .
V: TRBV27
size: .
J: TRBJ2-2
DNA: TGTGCCAGCAGGGGGCAGACCGGGGAGCTGTTTTTT
CDR3: CASRGQTGELFF

D: .
V: TRBV27
size: .
J: TRBJ1-2
DNA: TGTGCCAGCGCCCCGGCGGGGGCCAACTATGGCTACACCTTC
CDR3: CASAPAGANYGYTF

D: .
V: TRBV7-2
size: .
J: TRBJ1-3
DNA: TGTGCCAGCAGCTTAGAGGCGACAGGCTCTGGAAACACCATATATTTT
CDR3: CASSLEATGSGNTIYF

D: .
V: TRBV5-4
size: .
J: TRBJ2-7
DNA: TGTGCCAGCAGCTTGCAGCGCGCTCCTTACGAGCAGTACTTC
CDR3: CASSLQRAPYEQYF

D: TRBD1
V: TRBV6-2/TRBV6-3
size: .
J: TRBJ1-1
DNA: TGTGCCAGCAGTTCGCCCTCCCGGGACAGCTGGAACACTGAAGCTTTCTTT
CDR3: CASSSPSRDSWNTEAFF

D: .
V: TRBV5-1
size: .
J: TRBJ1-2
DNA: TGCGCCAGCAGCTTGGCCAACGGCGGTAACTATGGCTACACCTTC
CDR3: CASSLANGGNYGYTF

D: TRBD1
V: TRBV28
size: .
J: TRBJ1-5
DNA: TGTGCCAGCAAACTGACAGGGAGTAATCAGCCCCAGCATTTT
CDR3: CASKLTGSNQPQHF

D: .
V: TRBV15
size: few
J: TRBJ1-5
DNA: TGTGCCACCAGCAGAGATCTCTATCAGCCCCAGCATTTT
CDR3: CATSRDLYQPQHF

D: TRBD1
V: TRBV27
size: .
J: TRBJ1-2
DNA: TGTGCCAGCAGTCCCGACAGGGAACATGGCTACACCTTC
CDR3: CASSPDREHGYTF

D: TRBD1
V: TRBV2
size: .
J: TRBJ1-1
DNA: TGTGCCAGCAGGGGGACAGGGGGCACTGAAGCTTTCTTT
CDR3: CASRGTGGTEAFF

D: TRBD1
V: TRBV14
size: .
J: TRBJ1-2
DNA: TGTGCCAGCAGCCCCTGGACAGGGCATGGCTACACCTTC
CDR3: CASSPWTGHGYTF